This T cell receptor (beta chain) was recorded in a study of monozygotic twins with cystic fibrosis. Study-level information: Library input was 2.5 to 3.5 micrograms of fragmented DNA, with about 15 PCR cycles. General study findings and limits: In 13 of 16 pairs, V gene usage was closest to the co-twin's.

Remarks on this clone: The antigen is unknown.

Sequencing was performed with immunoSEQ multiplex PCR; in TCRdb, only in-frame clones are kept and a portion is missing. This sample has some 20,000 clones; approximately 87% occur once, and the top ten carry approximately 1.2%. The material sequenced was blood. The sequence derives from a woman younger than 45 with cystic fibrosis.

The chain's CDR3 is CASSYWETGELFF. The CDR3 nucleotides read TGTGCCAGCAGTTACTGGGAGACCGGGGAGCTGTTTTTT. This sequence joins TRBV6-5 and TRBJ2-2, with a weak D call TRBD2 (5 bases). The CDR3 contains 13 residues. V dropped 1 base and J dropped 5 bases, with 5 bases sitting between them. From germline, CDR1 is MNHEY and CDR2 SVGAGI.